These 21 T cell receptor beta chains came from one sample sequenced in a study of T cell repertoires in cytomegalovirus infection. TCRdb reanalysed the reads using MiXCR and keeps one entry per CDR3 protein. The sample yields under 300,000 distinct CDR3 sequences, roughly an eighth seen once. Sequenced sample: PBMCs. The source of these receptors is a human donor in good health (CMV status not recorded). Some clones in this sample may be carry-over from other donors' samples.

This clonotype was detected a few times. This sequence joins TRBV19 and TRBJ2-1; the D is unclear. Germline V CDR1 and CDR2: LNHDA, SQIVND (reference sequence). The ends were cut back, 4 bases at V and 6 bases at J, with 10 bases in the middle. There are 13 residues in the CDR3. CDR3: CASSTRVLNEQFF. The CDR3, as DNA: TGTGCCAGTAGTACGCGCGTTCTCAATGAGCAGTTCTTC.

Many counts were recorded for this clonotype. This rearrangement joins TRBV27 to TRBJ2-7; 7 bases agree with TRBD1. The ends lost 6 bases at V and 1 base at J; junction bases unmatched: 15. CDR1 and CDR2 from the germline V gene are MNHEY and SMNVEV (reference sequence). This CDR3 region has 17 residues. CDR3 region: CASSSNLRTGPSYEQYF. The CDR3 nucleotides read TGTGCCAGCAGCTCCAACCTTAGGACAGGTCCTTCCTACGAGCAGTACTTC.

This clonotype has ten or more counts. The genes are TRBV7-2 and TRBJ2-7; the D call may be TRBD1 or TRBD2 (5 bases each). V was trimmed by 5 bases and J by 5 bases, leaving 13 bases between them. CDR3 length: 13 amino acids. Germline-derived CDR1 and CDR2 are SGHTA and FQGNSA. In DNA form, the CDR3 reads TGTGCCAGCAGCCCCTACGGGGCCAACGAGCAGTACTTC. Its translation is CASSPYGANEQYF.

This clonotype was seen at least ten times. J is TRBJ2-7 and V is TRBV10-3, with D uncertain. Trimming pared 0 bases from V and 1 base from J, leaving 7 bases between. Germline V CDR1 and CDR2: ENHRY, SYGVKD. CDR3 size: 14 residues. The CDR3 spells CAISESLGSYEQYF. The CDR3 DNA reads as TGTGCCATCAGTGAGTCTTTGGGTTCCTACGAGCAGTACTTC.

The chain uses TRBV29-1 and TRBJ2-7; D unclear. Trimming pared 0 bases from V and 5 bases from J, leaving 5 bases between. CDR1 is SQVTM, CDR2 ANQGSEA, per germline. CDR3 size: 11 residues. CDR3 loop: CSVEDVDEQYF. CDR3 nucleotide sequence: TGCAGCGTTGAAGATGTGGACGAGCAGTACTTC.

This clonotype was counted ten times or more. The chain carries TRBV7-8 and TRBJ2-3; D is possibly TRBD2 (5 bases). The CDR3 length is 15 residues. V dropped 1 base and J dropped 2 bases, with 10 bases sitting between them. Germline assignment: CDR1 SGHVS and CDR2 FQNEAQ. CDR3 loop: CASSLVMRDTDTQYF. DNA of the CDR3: TGTGCCAGCAGCTTAGTGATGAGGGACACAGATACGCAGTATTTT.

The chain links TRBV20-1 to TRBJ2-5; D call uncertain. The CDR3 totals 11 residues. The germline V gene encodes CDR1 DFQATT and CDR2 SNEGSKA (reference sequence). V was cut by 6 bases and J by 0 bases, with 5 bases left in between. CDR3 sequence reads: CSAPHQETQYF. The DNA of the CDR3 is TGCAGTGCCCCACACCAAGAGACCCAGTACTTC.

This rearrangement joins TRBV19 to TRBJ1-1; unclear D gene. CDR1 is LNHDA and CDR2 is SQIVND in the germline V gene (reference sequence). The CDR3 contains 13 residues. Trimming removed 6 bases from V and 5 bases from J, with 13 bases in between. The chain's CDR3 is CASSGDTRTEAFF. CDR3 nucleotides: TGTGCCAGTAGCGGGGATACACGGACTGAAGCTTTCTTT.

CDR3 region: CASSVGPSTEAFF. The CDR3 nucleotides are TGCGCCAGCAGTGTAGGACCGAGCACTGAAGCTTTCTTT. The chain has TRBV10-2 and TRBJ1-1; D is ambiguous. V was trimmed by 4 bases and J by 4 bases, leaving 10 bases between them. The CDR3 has 13 residues. Germline V lookup: CDR1 WSHSY, CDR2 SAAADI.

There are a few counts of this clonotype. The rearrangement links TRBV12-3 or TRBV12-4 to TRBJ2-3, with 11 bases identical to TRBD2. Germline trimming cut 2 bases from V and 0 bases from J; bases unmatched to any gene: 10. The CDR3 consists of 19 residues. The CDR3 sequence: CASSLNLAGGPPSTDTQYF. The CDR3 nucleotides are TGTGCCAGCAGTTTAAATCTAGCGGGGGGTCCTCCTAGCACAGATACGCAGTATTTT.

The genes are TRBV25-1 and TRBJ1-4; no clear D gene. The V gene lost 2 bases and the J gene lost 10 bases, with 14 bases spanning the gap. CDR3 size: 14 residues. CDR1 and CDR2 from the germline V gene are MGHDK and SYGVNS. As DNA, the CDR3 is TGTGCCAGCAGTGAAGAGGGAGGTTCCCGAAAACTGTTTTTT. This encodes CASSEEGGSRKLFF.

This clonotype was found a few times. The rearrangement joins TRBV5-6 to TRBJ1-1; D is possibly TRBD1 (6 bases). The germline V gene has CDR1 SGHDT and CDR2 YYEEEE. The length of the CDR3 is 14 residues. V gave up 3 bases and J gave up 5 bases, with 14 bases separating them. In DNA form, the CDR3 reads TGTGCCAGCAGCTCTTCCACAGGGATAACTGAAGCTTTCTTT. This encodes CASSSSTGITEAFF. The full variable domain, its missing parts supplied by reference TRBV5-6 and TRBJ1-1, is DAGVTQSPTHLIKTRGQQVTLRCSPKSGHDTVSWYQQALGQGPQFIFQYYEEEERQRGNFPDRFSGHQFPNYSSELNVNALLLGDSALYLCASSSSTGITEAFFGQGTRLTVV.

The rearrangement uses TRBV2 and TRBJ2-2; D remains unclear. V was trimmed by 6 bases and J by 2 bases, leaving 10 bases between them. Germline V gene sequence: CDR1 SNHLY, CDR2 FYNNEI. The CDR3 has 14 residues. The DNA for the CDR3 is TGTGCCAGCAGACCTAAGCCAAACACCGGGGAGCTGTTTTTT. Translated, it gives CASRPKPNTGELFF.

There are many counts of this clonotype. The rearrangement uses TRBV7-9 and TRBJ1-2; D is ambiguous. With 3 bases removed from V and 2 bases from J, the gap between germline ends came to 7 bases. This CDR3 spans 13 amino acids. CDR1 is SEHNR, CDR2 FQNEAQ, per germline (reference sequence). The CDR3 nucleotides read TGTGCCAGCAGCTTCCCAGAGAACTATGGCTACACCTTC. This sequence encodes CASSFPENYGYTF.

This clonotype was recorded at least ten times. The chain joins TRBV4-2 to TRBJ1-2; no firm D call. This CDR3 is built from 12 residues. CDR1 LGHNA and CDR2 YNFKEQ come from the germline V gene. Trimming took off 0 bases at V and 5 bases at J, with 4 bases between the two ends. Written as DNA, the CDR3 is TGTGCCAGCAGCCAAGAGGGGTATGGCTACACCTTC. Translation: CASSQEGYGYTF.

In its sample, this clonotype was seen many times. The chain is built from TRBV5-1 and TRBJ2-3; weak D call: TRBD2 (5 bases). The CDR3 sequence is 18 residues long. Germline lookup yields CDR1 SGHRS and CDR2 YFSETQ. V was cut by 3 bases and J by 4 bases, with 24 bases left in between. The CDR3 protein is CASSSRFLSGVSSDTQYF. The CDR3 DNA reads TGCGCCAGCAGCTCCCGTTTCCTGAGCGGCGTGAGTTCAGATACGCAGTATTTT.

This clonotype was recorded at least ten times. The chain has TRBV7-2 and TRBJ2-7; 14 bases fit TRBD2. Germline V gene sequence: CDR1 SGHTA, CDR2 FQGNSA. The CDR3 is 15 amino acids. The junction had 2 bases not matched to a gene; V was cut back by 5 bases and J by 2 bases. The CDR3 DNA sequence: TGTGCCAGCAGCCCGGGACTAGCGGGGGCCTACGAGCAGTACTTC. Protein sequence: CASSPGLAGAYEQYF.

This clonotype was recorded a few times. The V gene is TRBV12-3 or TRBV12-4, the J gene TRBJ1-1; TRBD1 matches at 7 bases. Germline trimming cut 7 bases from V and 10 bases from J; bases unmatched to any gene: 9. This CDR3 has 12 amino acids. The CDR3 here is CASTYSAGGAFF. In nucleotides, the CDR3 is TGTGCCAGCACTTATTCCGCAGGGGGAGCTTTCTTT.

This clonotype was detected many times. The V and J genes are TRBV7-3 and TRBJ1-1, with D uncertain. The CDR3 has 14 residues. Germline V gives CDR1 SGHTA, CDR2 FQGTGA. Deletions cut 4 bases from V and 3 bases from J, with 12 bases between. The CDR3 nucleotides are TGTGCCAGCAGCTCCTCCGGAGGTTACACTGAAGCTTTCTTT. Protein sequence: CASSSSGGYTEAFF.

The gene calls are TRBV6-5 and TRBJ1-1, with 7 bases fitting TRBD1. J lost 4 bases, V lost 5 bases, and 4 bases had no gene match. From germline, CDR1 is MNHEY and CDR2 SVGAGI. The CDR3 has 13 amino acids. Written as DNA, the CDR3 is TGTGCCAGCAGTGCCGGGACAGTCACTGAAGCTTTCTTT. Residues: CASSAGTVTEAFF.

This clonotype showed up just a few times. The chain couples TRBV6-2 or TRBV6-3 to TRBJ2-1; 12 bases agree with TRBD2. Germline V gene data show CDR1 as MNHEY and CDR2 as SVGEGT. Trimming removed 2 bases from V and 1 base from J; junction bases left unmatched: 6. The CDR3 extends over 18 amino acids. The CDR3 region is CASSYRLAGGLSYNEQFF. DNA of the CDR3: TGTGCCAGCAGTTACCGGCTAGCGGGGGGGCTTTCCTACAATGAGCAGTTCTTC.